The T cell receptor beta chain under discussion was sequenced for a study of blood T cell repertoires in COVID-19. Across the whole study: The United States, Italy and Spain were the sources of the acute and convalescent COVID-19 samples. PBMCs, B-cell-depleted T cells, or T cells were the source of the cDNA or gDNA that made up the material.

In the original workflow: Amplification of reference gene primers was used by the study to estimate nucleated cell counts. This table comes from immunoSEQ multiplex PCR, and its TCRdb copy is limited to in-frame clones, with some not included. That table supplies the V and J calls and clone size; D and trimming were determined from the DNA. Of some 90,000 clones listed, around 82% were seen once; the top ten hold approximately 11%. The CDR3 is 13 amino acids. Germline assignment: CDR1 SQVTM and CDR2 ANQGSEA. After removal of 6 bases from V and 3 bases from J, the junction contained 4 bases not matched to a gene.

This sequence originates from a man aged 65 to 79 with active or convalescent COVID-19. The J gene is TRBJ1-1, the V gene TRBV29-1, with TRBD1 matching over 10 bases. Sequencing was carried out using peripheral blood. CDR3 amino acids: CSVLGTGDTEAFF. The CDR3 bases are TGCAGCGTCCTAGGGACAGGGGACACTGAAGCTTTCTTT.